Here is one T cell receptor (beta chain) with its context. This clone was picked up a small number of times. No antigen is known for it. Base quality data are lacking; no much larger clone is found one base away. The immunoSEQ Assay, a bias-controlled multiplex PCR, was used to amplify TCRbeta CDR3 regions from genomic DNA. The original pipeline was this. Within the assay, amplification of reference gene primers was used to estimate how many nucleated cells each sample contained. To quantify the absolute abundance of each unique TCRbeta CDR3 rearrangement, sequence reads were collapsed and filtered. Productive Simpson clonality was computed per sample as the square root of Simpson's diversity index over productive rearrangements. The immuneACCESS repertoire file appears here via TCRdb, limited to in-frame rearrangements. These files lack a portion of the clones; in checked studies, under half of the deficit traces to unresolved V genes, and the cause of the others is not known. Clone size and the V and J calls come from that table; the DNA yielded D and trimming. The sample records 65,000 to 70,000 clones, just over 85% of which are singletons. Approximately 1.4% of the sample comes from the top ten.

The data were taken from a study of blood T cell repertoires in COVID-19 (dated by TCRdb to the early 2020s). As for the study more broadly: Samples from collaborators originated in the United States, Italy and Spain and spanned both the acute and convalescent phases of COVID-19. Where HLA class I and class II types were available, the types were taken from metadata supplied by the sample provider, not from assay-based typing. Sample metadata almost always included a de-identified subject ID, COVID-19 status, age in years and sex. The samples were drawn from the first 160 participants of the ongoing ImmuneRACE study and from 950 to 1,500 subjects provided by 6 global collaborators. A freely available public database, intended as a resource for researchers studying the immune response to SARS-CoV-2, is where the repertoires were released. The prospective study material was composed of cDNA or gDNA derived from T cells, B-cell-depleted T cells, or PBMCs. The dataset comprised deeply sampled blood TCRbeta repertoires from subjects exposed to, actively infected with, or recovered from COVID-19. Overall study results and their limits: Clinical and demographic metadata were provided uncurated, with the amount varying by source and participant.

The collaborating institutions used their own protocols to collect whole blood in K2EDTA tubes. For TCRbeta analysis, collaborator samples were shipped as frozen whole blood, as isolated PBMCs, or as DNA extracted from either sample type. The germline V gene (reference sequence) yields LNHDA for CDR1 and SQIVND for CDR2. There are 14 amino acids in the CDR3, from cysteine to phenylalanine inclusive. Only the CDR3 portion is preserved as DNA: 42 bases, with reading frame beginning at the first base. Between the V and J ends, shortened by 5 bases and 6 bases respectively, the junction contains 17 bases.

The chain links TRBV19 with TRBJ2-7, with TRBD2 as a weak D call on 6 bases. Material for sequencing was peripheral blood. This clonotype was sampled from a woman aged 60-75 years with acute or convalescent COVID-19. DNA sequence: TGTGCCAGTAGTCAAGCCGGGAGAAGGGCCGAGCAGTACTTC. This encodes CASSQAGRRAEQYF.